Listed below are T cell receptor beta chains from one sample, sequenced in a study of beta chain features in type 1 diabetes. The table came from immunoSEQ multiplex PCR; TCRdb's copy has only in-frame clones and leaves some out. The sample shows roughly 370,000 clones, approximately 15% of them seen only once. The sequenced sample consisted of naive CD4+ T cells from blood. All receptors come from a man aged 30 to 39 in good health. The CDR3 runs from the conserved cysteine through the conserved F or W. The D gene is left open where the match is weak. Only some rows state a clone size, as once, few, many or a class for expanded clones.

j_gene,abundance,d_gene,v_gene,CDR3nt,CDR3aa
TRBJ1-1,.,.,TRBV19,TGTGCCAGTAGCCCGATGGGGCCGAGAGCTTTCTTT,CASSPMGPRAFF
TRBJ2-5,.,TRBD2,TRBV30,TGTGCCTGCCAACTAGCGGGAGTGCGAGAGACCCAGTACTTC,CACQLAGVRETQYF
TRBJ2-6,few,.,TRBV25-1,TGTGCCAGCAGTGAAAGGGGTATCTCTCTCTCTGGGGCCAACGTCCTGACTTTC,CASSERGISLSGANVLTF
TRBJ2-4,many,.,TRBV9,TGTGCCAGCAGGGACCTGACGTGCAGGGACATTCAGTACTTC,CASRDLTCRDIQYF
TRBJ2-2,few,TRBD2,TRBV19,TGTGCCAGTAGTGCGGGACTAGCGGGCACCGGGGAGCTGTTTTTT,CASSAGLAGTGELFF
TRBJ2-7,few,TRBD2,TRBV11-2,TGTGCCAGCACCGGACTAGCGGGGGGTATTGGGCACGAGCAGTACTTC,CASTGLAGGIGHEQYF
TRBJ2-5,few,.,TRBV7-2,TGTGCCAGCAGTCGAAATCAAGAGACCCAGTACTTC,CASSRNQETQYF
TRBJ2-3,few,TRBD2,TRBV7-2,TGTGCCAGCAGCCCGGGACTAGCGGGGTTAGATACGCAGTATTTT,CASSPGLAGLDTQYF
TRBJ2-3,.,.,TRBV7-7,TGTGCTAGCAGCGGACCCGGAGATACGCAGTATTTT,CASSGPGDTQYF
TRBJ2-4,.,.,TRBV7-2,TGTGCCAGCACCCTTGGCCGGAGTGGACACATTCAGTACTTC,CASTLGRSGHIQYF
TRBJ1-5,.,.,TRBV9,TGTGCCAGCAGCGTAATGGGGGATCAGCCCCAGCATTTT,CASSVMGDQPQHF
TRBJ1-2,.,TRBD1,TRBV30,TGTGCCTGGAGCGTCGGGACAGGGGCATATGGCTACACCTTC,CAWSVGTGAYGYTF
TRBJ2-3,.,.,TRBV19,TGTGCCAGTAGTTATAACACAGATACGCAGTATTTT,CASSYNTDTQYF
TRBJ2-7,.,TRBD2,TRBV2,TGTGCCAGCAGCCCTACTAGCGGGGACGGCGAGCAGTACTTC,CASSPTSGDGEQYF
TRBJ2-5,.,.,TRBV19,TGTGCCAGTAGTCCTCTCACTCCAGCGCTTCAGGAGACCCAGTACTTC,CASSPLTPALQETQYF
TRBJ2-5,.,.,TRBV19,TGTGCCAGTAGTGTCGTGGATAGCGTCGCGACCCAGTACTTC,CASSVVDSVATQYF
TRBJ1-5,few,TRBD1,TRBV28,TGTGCCAGCAGTCCGGAAGGGACAGGGCACAATCAGCCCCAGCATTTT,CASSPEGTGHNQPQHF
TRBJ1-1,few,.,TRBV6-1,TGTGCCAGCACCAAGAGGGGGGGAGAGAACACTGAAGCTTTCTTT,CASTKRGGENTEAFF
TRBJ2-1,.,TRBD2,TRBV9,TGTGCCAGCAGCGGCGGGACTAGATGGGTTGAGCAGTTCTTC,CASSGGTRWVEQFF
TRBJ2-3,few,.,TRBV4-3,TGCGCCAGCGGAATCGGGCTAGGCACAGATACGCAGTATTTT,CASGIGLGTDTQYF